A selection of T cell receptor beta chains follows, all from one sample in a study of cytomegalovirus exposure and HLA in healthy donors. Clones were sequenced by immunoSEQ multiplex PCR, and TCRdb holds only the in-frame ones, with some missing. This repertoire shows over 150,000 clones, more than 80% found once; its top ten account for 3%. Sequenced material: PBMCs. The receptor set was obtained from a woman under 30 in good health and CMV-seropositive. Both conserved end residues are part of each CDR3. The D gene is left open where the match is weak. For some rows the clone size is stated as once, few or many, or as a class when expanded; others skip it.

clone size: .; D gene: TRBD1; J gene: TRBJ2-7; V gene: TRBV11-1; CDR3 DNA: TGTGCCAGCAGCCTTTACCGGGACAGCTCCTACGAGCAGTACTTC; CDR3 protein: CASSLYRDSSYEQYF
clone size: .; D gene: TRBD2; J gene: TRBJ2-5; V gene: TRBV4-1; CDR3 DNA: TGCGCCAGCGGACTAGCGGGGAAGGAGACCCAGTACTTC; CDR3 protein: CASGLAGKETQYF
clone size: once; D gene: TRBD1; J gene: TRBJ1-1; V gene: TRBV2; CDR3 DNA: TGTGCCAGCAGCGTACAGGGGCAGGCGGGCACTGAAGCTTTCTTT; CDR3 protein: CASSVQGQAGTEAFF
clone size: .; D gene: .; J gene: TRBJ1-1; V gene: TRBV5-6; CDR3 DNA: TGTGCCAGCAGCTTCCTGGCGCAGGGGAACACTGAAGCTTTCTTT; CDR3 protein: CASSFLAQGNTEAFF
clone size: once; D gene: .; J gene: TRBJ2-3; V gene: TRBV14; CDR3 DNA: TGTGCCAGCAGCCAGGTTGGCGGGAGCACAGATACGCAGTATTTT; CDR3 protein: CASSQVGGSTDTQYF
clone size: .; D gene: TRBD2; J gene: TRBJ2-1; V gene: TRBV29-1; CDR3 DNA: TGCAGCGTGGGACTACGGACTAGGCTCCCCTATGAGCAGTTCTTC; CDR3 protein: CSVGLRTRLPYEQFF
clone size: .; D gene: TRBD1; J gene: TRBJ1-2; V gene: TRBV27; CDR3 DNA: TGTGCCAGCAGTTTTTTACAGGGGTATGGCTACACCTTC; CDR3 protein: CASSFLQGYGYTF
clone size: .; D gene: TRBD2; J gene: TRBJ2-2; V gene: TRBV9; CDR3 DNA: TGTGCCGTTAAGGCAGGGCCCCGGGACTACAACACCGGGGAGCTGTTTTTT; CDR3 protein: CAVKAGPRDYNTGELFF
clone size: .; D gene: .; J gene: TRBJ1-5; V gene: TRBV6-5; CDR3 DNA: TGTGCCAGCAGATCCCGACAGATTCGAAATCAGCCCCAGCATTTT; CDR3 protein: CASRSRQIRNQPQHF
clone size: .; D gene: TRBD1; J gene: TRBJ2-1; V gene: TRBV27; CDR3 DNA: TGTGCCAGCAGTCCCCAGGACAGGGCTTACAATGAGCAGTTCTTC; CDR3 protein: CASSPQDRAYNEQFF
clone size: .; D gene: .; J gene: TRBJ2-2; V gene: TRBV28; CDR3 DNA: TGTGCCAGCGTCAGGGGCCTGAACACCGGGGAGCTGTTTTTT; CDR3 protein: CASVRGLNTGELFF
clone size: .; D gene: TRBD2; J gene: TRBJ2-5; V gene: TRBV9; CDR3 DNA: TGTGCCAGCAGCGTAGCCGGGGGGAATTTAGAGACCCAGTACTTC; CDR3 protein: CASSVAGGNLETQYF
clone size: .; D gene: .; J gene: TRBJ2-3; V gene: TRBV4-1; CDR3 DNA: TGCGCCAGCAGCCAAGCCCTAGGGGGCACAGATACGCAGTATTTT; CDR3 protein: CASSQALGGTDTQYF
clone size: .; D gene: .; J gene: TRBJ1-1; V gene: TRBV6-1; CDR3 DNA: TGTGCCAGCATCCGGTTGAACACTGAAGCTTTCTTT; CDR3 protein: CASIRLNTEAFF
clone size: .; D gene: .; J gene: TRBJ1-2; V gene: TRBV2; CDR3 DNA: TGTGCCAGCAGCGTAGGAGGGGACTATGGCTACACCTTC; CDR3 protein: CASSVGGDYGYTF
clone size: .; D gene: .; J gene: TRBJ2-3; V gene: TRBV29-1; CDR3 DNA: TGCAGCGTTTTTGGGAGGAAGCGGCTCACAGATACGCAGTATTTT; CDR3 protein: CSVFGRKRLTDTQYF
clone size: .; D gene: .; J gene: TRBJ1-3; V gene: TRBV30; CDR3 DNA: TGTGCCTGGAGTGTACAGGCCTATGGAAACACCATATATTTT; CDR3 protein: CAWSVQAYGNTIYF
clone size: .; D gene: TRBD1; J gene: TRBJ1-5; V gene: TRBV27; CDR3 DNA: TGTGCCAGCAGTTTAGGGGACAGGGGGCTATTGGGCAATCAGCCCCAGCATTTT; CDR3 protein: CASSLGDRGLLGNQPQHF
clone size: .; D gene: TRBD1; J gene: TRBJ2-7; V gene: TRBV5-5; CDR3 DNA: TGTGCCAGCAGCTTGGGCGGGACAGGGACGTCCTACGAGCAGTACTTC; CDR3 protein: CASSLGGTGTSYEQYF
clone size: .; D gene: .; J gene: TRBJ1-2; V gene: TRBV28; CDR3 DNA: TGTGCCAGCAGCCCCTCCCGACAGTATTTGGACTATGGCTACACCTTC; CDR3 protein: CASSPSRQYLDYGYTF
clone size: .; D gene: .; J gene: TRBJ1-1; V gene: TRBV7-9; CDR3 DNA: TGTGCCAGCAGCCCAAAGGGGTCAAGGAACACTGAAGCTTTCTTT; CDR3 protein: CASSPKGSRNTEAFF
clone size: .; D gene: .; J gene: TRBJ1-5; V gene: TRBV10-3; CDR3 DNA: TGTGCCATCAGTCCAGACAATCAGCCCCAGCATTTT; CDR3 protein: CAISPDNQPQHF
clone size: .; D gene: TRBD1; J gene: TRBJ1-2; V gene: TRBV5-1; CDR3 DNA: TGCGCCAGCAGCCGAGGGAGGACAGGGGCCCCATTCTATGGCTACACCTTC; CDR3 protein: CASSRGRTGAPFYGYTF
clone size: .; D gene: .; J gene: TRBJ2-3; V gene: TRBV5-4; CDR3 DNA: TGTGCCAGCAGCTCCCCGGGTCGTTCGTCGCGCGGGCGGACGGGAGATACGCAGTATTTT; CDR3 protein: CASSSPGRSSRGRTGDTQYF
clone size: .; D gene: .; J gene: TRBJ1-6; V gene: TRBV18; CDR3 DNA: TGTGCCAGCTCACCAAAGGACAGTAATTCACCCCTCCACTTT; CDR3 protein: CASSPKDSNSPLHF
clone size: .; D gene: TRBD2; J gene: TRBJ2-3; V gene: TRBV29-1; CDR3 DNA: TGCAGCGTTGGCACTAGCGGGGGGGCCAGAGATACGCAGTATTTT; CDR3 protein: CSVGTSGGARDTQYF
clone size: few; D gene: TRBD2; J gene: TRBJ2-1; V gene: TRBV7-9; CDR3 DNA: TGTGCCAGCAGCTTAGCGGGACTAGCCTACAATGAGCAGTTCTTC; CDR3 protein: CASSLAGLAYNEQFF
clone size: .; D gene: TRBD1; J gene: TRBJ2-2; V gene: TRBV7-9; CDR3 DNA: TGTGCCAGCAGCACCCCGGGACAGGTGGGCGGGGAGCTGTTTTTT; CDR3 protein: CASSTPGQVGGELFF
clone size: .; D gene: TRBD1; J gene: TRBJ1-2; V gene: TRBV7-9; CDR3 DNA: TGTGCCAGCAGCTTGAGGGAACTTGACAGGGGGGGATATGGCTACACCTTC; CDR3 protein: CASSLRELDRGGYGYTF
clone size: .; D gene: TRBD2; J gene: TRBJ2-7; V gene: TRBV7-3; CDR3 DNA: TGTGCCAGCAGCTTAGGGGGACTAGCTCCTTACGAGCAGTACTTC; CDR3 protein: CASSLGGLAPYEQYF
clone size: .; D gene: TRBD2; J gene: TRBJ2-3; V gene: TRBV11-2; CDR3 DNA: TGTGCCAGCAGCCCCCTAGCGGGAATCTCCACAGATACGCAGTATTTT; CDR3 protein: CASSPLAGISTDTQYF
clone size: .; D gene: TRBD1; J gene: TRBJ1-1; V gene: TRBV28; CDR3 DNA: TGTGCCAGCAGTTGGTGGGACAGGGGGCCTTCCGCGAACACTGAAGCTTTCTTT; CDR3 protein: CASSWWDRGPSANTEAFF
clone size: .; D gene: TRBD1; J gene: TRBJ1-4; V gene: TRBV6-5; CDR3 DNA: TGTGCCAGCAGTTCCACAGGGGGCGCATACGAAAAACTGTTTTTT; CDR3 protein: CASSSTGGAYEKLFF
clone size: .; D gene: .; J gene: TRBJ2-3; V gene: TRBV29-1; CDR3 DNA: TGCAGCGTTGATAAGGGGGGGACAGATACGCAGTATTTT; CDR3 protein: CSVDKGGTDTQYF
clone size: .; D gene: TRBD1; J gene: TRBJ2-7; V gene: TRBV5-4; CDR3 DNA: TGTGCCAGCAGCACCTCGGGGACAGGCTCCTACGAGCAGTACTTC; CDR3 protein: CASSTSGTGSYEQYF
clone size: .; D gene: TRBD1; J gene: TRBJ1-1; V gene: TRBV7-9; CDR3 DNA: TGTGCCAGCAGCCCGCAAACAGGGGTGGCCACTGAAGCTTTCTTT; CDR3 protein: CASSPQTGVATEAFF
clone size: .; D gene: TRBD1; J gene: TRBJ2-7; V gene: TRBV5-4; CDR3 DNA: TGTGCCAGCAGCTTGGGGACAGGGGACAGGTACGAGCAGTACTTC; CDR3 protein: CASSLGTGDRYEQYF
clone size: .; D gene: TRBD1; J gene: TRBJ2-6; V gene: TRBV4-1; CDR3 DNA: TGCGCCAGCACACCGGGACAGGGAAGCTCTGGGGCCAACGTCCTGACTTTC; CDR3 protein: CASTPGQGSSGANVLTF
clone size: .; D gene: TRBD2; J gene: TRBJ2-5; V gene: TRBV7-3; CDR3 DNA: TGTGCCAGCAGCTTCCGGGAGGGGGAGACCCAGTACTTC; CDR3 protein: CASSFREGETQYF
clone size: .; D gene: TRBD1; J gene: TRBJ1-4; V gene: TRBV5-1; CDR3 DNA: TGCGCCAGCAGCGTGCGGACAGGGGGGAATGAAAAACTGTTTTTT; CDR3 protein: CASSVRTGGNEKLFF
clone size: .; D gene: TRBD2; J gene: TRBJ2-3; V gene: TRBV2; CDR3 DNA: TGTGCCAGTAGCGGGGGCGCCCCTAGGCAGTATTTT; CDR3 protein: CASSGGAPRQYF
clone size: .; D gene: TRBD1; J gene: TRBJ2-2; V gene: TRBV7-2; CDR3 DNA: TGTGCCAGCAGCGCAGGGACAGGGAGGAACACCGGGGAGCTGTTTTTT; CDR3 protein: CASSAGTGRNTGELFF
clone size: .; D gene: TRBD1; J gene: TRBJ2-7; V gene: TRBV25-1; CDR3 DNA: TGTGCCAGCAGTGGAGCTTTCACAGGGGCCTTGATTGAGCAGTACTTC; CDR3 protein: CASSGAFTGALIEQYF
clone size: few; D gene: .; J gene: TRBJ1-2; V gene: TRBV7-6; CDR3 DNA: TGTGCCAGCAGCTTAAGGTCAGGGGATGGCTACACCTTC; CDR3 protein: CASSLRSGDGYTF